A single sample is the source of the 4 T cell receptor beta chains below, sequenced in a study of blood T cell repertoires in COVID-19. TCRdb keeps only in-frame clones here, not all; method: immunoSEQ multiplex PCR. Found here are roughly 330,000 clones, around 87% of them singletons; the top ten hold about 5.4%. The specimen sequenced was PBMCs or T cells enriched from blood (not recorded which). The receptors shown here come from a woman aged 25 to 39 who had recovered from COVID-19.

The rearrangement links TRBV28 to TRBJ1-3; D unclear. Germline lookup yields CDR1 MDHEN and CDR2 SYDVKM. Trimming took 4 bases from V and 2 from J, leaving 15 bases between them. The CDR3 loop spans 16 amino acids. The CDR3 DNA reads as TGTGCCAGCAGTTCGACACCGCAGTGGGCTGGAAACACCATATATTTT. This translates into CASSSTPQWAGNTIYF.

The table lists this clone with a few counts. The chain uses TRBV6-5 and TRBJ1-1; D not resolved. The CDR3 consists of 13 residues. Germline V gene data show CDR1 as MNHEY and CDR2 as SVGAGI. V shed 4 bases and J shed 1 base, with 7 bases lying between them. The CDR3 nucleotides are TGTGCCAGCAGTTTAGATGAGAACACTGAAGCTTTCTTT. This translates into CASSLDENTEAFF.

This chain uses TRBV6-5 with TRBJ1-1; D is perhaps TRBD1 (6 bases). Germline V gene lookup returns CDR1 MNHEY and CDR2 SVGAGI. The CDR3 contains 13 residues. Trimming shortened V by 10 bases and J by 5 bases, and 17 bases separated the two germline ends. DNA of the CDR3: TGTGCCACCTTGCCAGGGGCCTGGACTGAAGCTTTCTTT. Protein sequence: CATLPGAWTEAFF.

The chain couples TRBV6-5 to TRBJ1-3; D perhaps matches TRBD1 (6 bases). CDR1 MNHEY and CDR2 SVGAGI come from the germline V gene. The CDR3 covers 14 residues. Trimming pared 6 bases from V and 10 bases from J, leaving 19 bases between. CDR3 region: CASRVDRAVRTIYF. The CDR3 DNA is TGTGCCAGCAGGGTGGACAGAGCCGTACGGACCATATATTTT.